This is a list of T cell receptor beta chains from one sample in a study of blood T cells in healthy people across ages. In TCRdb, the 5' RACE reads were re-called with MiXCR into one record per CDR3 protein. The sample carries about 1.5 million distinct CDR3 sequences, about 42% recorded once. Material for sequencing was blood. All receptors come from a woman aged 18 to 35 in good health. Both conserved end residues are part of each CDR3. The D gene is left open where the match is weak. Expanded clones get a size class; other rows say once, few or many, or leave the size out.

D,J,V,size,CDR3,DNA
NA,TRBJ2-3,TRBV9,few,CASSDIQRTDTQYF,TGTGCCAGCAGCGACATACAACGCACAGATACGCAGTATTTT
NA,TRBJ1-3,TRBV27,NA,CASSQDFSPGNTIYF,TGTGCCAGCAGCCAGGACTTCTCCCCTGGAAACACCATATATTTT
NA,TRBJ1-5,TRBV7-9,few,CAGRGNQPQHF,TGTGCCGGAAGGGGCAATCAGCCCCAGCATTTT
TRBD2,TRBJ2-1,TRBV11-2,few,CASSFYGTSNEQFF,TGTGCCAGCAGTTTCTACGGGACTAGCAATGAGCAGTTCTTC
NA,TRBJ2-4,TRBV3-1,NA,CASSQSRAGQNIQYF,TGTGCCAGCAGCCAATCCCGGGCAGGGCAAAACATTCAGTACTTC
NA,TRBJ1-4,TRBV6-5,NA,CASSYSRGEILTNEKLFF,TGTGCCAGCAGTTACTCGAGAGGGGAAATTCTTACTAATGAAAAACTGTTTTTT
NA,TRBJ2-3,TRBV5-1,few,CASSLEAAGRQYF,TGCGCCAGCAGCTTGGAGGCGGCCGGGAGGCAGTATTTT
NA,TRBJ1-1,TRBV12-3/TRBV12-4,many,CASSFAGNTEAFF,TGTGCCAGCAGTTTTGCAGGGAACACTGAAGCTTTCTTT
NA,TRBJ1-1,TRBV6-2/TRBV6-3,NA,CASSDVLRTEAFF,TGTGCCAGCAGTGACGTACTGAGGACTGAAGCTTTCTTT
NA,TRBJ1-1,TRBV20-1,few,CSARPPQGSATEAFF,TGCAGTGCTCGCCCCCCACAGGGTTCAGCCACTGAAGCTTTCTTT
NA,TRBJ1-1,TRBV27,NA,CASRLILGTEAFF,TGTGCCAGCAGGTTGATACTTGGCACTGAAGCTTTCTTT
NA,TRBJ1-2,TRBV4-3,many,CASSQDSGSYGYTF,TGCGCCAGCAGCCAAGATAGCGGATCCTATGGCTACACCTTC
NA,TRBJ2-4,TRBV24-1,NA,CATSDPRTPGNIQYF,TGTGCCACCAGTGACCCCCGGACCCCGGGGAACATTCAGTACTTC
TRBD2,TRBJ2-1,TRBV9,few,CASSYRGVEGEQFF,TGTGCCAGCAGCTACCGGGGGGTGGAAGGCGAGCAGTTCTTC
NA,TRBJ2-7,TRBV9,NA,CASSGGALSSYEQYF,TGTGCCAGCAGCGGAGGGGCCTTAAGCTCCTACGAGCAGTACTTC